This T cell receptor beta chain comes out of a study of cytomegalovirus exposure and HLA in healthy donors (dated by TCRdb to the late 2010s). The study in broad terms: In an earlier analysis of approximately 500 of the donors, 276 Gb of sequence data and 120 million or so unique TCR beta sequences from 150 million to 200 million T cells were reported. An early release covering roughly 600 HLA-typed donors comprised about 290 gigabases of sequencing data and around 80 million unique TCR sequences. Of the approximately 400 genotyped donors, over 70% fell in the genetic ancestry cluster associated with self-reported Caucasian donors. The study aimed to test whether signatures of past pathogen exposure could be identified by cataloging public T cell receptors. The T cell repertoires of 666 subjects were profiled by immunosequencing and related to cytomegalovirus serostatus. Besides the first cohort of roughly 700 subjects, a separate validation cohort made up of around 120 different subjects was used. The study combined high-throughput TCR immunosequencing, statistical association of individual TCRs with disease status, and machine learning to predict cytomegalovirus infection status. A later analysis re-examined previously published TCR beta repertoires from about 670 donors and added high-resolution HLA genotyping to investigate patterns of TCR occurrence. In the later analysis, no new phenotypic data were used to find candidate immune exposures; instead, reliance was placed on TCR beta sequences and their occurrence across donors. An earlier analysis of fewer than 700 of the donors applied high-throughput TCR beta sequencing to assess whether each TCR beta V gene segment acted as functional or pseudogenic. Donor age, sex, ethnicity and CMV serostatus were collected together with the repertoire data. Genome-wide SNP genotypes for about three fifths of the roughly 700 donors were used in a later genetic analysis, which treated that subset as a discovery cohort. Every repertoire in the discovery cohort had been generated on one and the same sequencing platform. HLA typing included class I and class II loci at four-digit resolution. The number of typed donors differed by locus: about 620-630 for A, B, C, DRB1 and DQB1; approximately 530 for DQA1; roughly 600 for DPA1; and 450 to 480 for DPB1. Four or five DR-DQ haplotypes were treated as single units for association and clustering because of strong linkage in the cohort. Among roughly 370 genotyped donors of the cohort, an average of roughly 240,000 unique TCR beta nucleotide sequences were sequenced per donor, around 18% of them non-productive.

Notes on this clone: There is no known antigen for this receptor. The input lacks base qualities; no much larger clone sits a single base away.

The cohort consisted of approximately 670 healthy bone marrow donors. At the time of sampling, every cohort member was nominally healthy, though immune exposures that went unrecorded were likely present. The donor tested CMV seronegative and was one of the 352 seronegative cohort members. Every donor gave a peripheral blood sample, and the peripheral blood mononuclear cells from that sample were used for TCR beta sequencing. The Qiagen DNeasy Blood Extraction Kit was used to extract genomic DNA from the blood cell samples. For CDR1 and CDR2, the germline V gene (reference sequence) lists GTSNPN and SVGIG. V and J are truncated by 0 bases and 0 bases respectively, leaving an intervening sequence of 9 bases. From the cysteine through the phenylalanine, the CDR3 covers 14 amino acids. Only CDR3 DNA is held: 42 bases, read in frame from base 1. Results the study describes overall, beyond this receptor: The 87-base-pair reads could not distinguish some IMGT-functional V segments, including TRBV6-2 and TRBV6-3, so those segments were excluded. Linkage disequilibrium might explain the correlated functional status among segregating V segments, but an unknown experimental factor could not be excluded. The classifier was reported to diagnose cytomegalovirus status with high specificity and sensitivity in both the original cohort and the validation cohort. A later analysis reported that several top co-occurrence clusters appeared linked to parvovirus B19, influenza, CMV and Epstein-Barr virus. A later analysis found that HLA-associated TCR beta chains were more clonally expanded and had lower generation probabilities than equally common non-associated chains. A further reported finding was that TCR beta sequences accurately predicted the HLA-A and HLA-B alleles for most subjects in the first cohort. An earlier analysis of approximately 600 of the donors showed that most TCR beta V segments appeared in productive rearrangements either about 87% or about 30% of the time, which broadly matched IMGT annotations. Because some donors lacked HLA typing at each locus, the association tests relied only on the typed subset. CMV serostatus was the only immune exposure information available for the cohort. A later analysis associated some 17,000 TCR beta sequences with specific HLA alleles at a false discovery rate of 0.05. A later genetic analysis associated a missense DCLRE1C variant with V-gene and J-gene trimming of TCR beta chains, and an independent cohort replicated the association. Most TCR sequences were observed very rarely across donors, whereas some public TCRs were present in many individuals. The cohort was sequenced for TCR beta chains only, and without alpha or paired-chain data the features that could be detected were limited. The presence/absence analyses assumed that sequencing depth was roughly uniform across donors, and that assumption may not be true. A cluster of highly shared sequence variants was judged likely to be a technical artifact of the sequencing pipeline. Assigning TCR associations to individual alleles was difficult when HLA alleles, especially DR and DQ, strongly co-occurred. According to the authors, the approach could potentially be generalized to other disease states and immunological phenotypes. Three of the identified cytomegalovirus-associated TCR beta chains were confirmed in vitro to be specific for cytomegalovirus antigens. Compared with the roughly 710-donor mean, donors in an Asian-associated ancestry cluster had fewer N-insertions in productive TCRs, according to a later genetic analysis. The study listed around 160 TCR beta chains as associated with cytomegalovirus. The earlier analysis of 450 to 700 of the donors excluded around 17 rarely observed V segments, including chromosome 9 orphons, because counts were too low. According to a later analysis, TCR association rates differed among HLA loci, with DRB1 alleles showing the most associated TCRs and HLA-C alleles showing the fewest. A later analysis found that most CMV-associated TCR beta chains appeared HLA-restricted, with HLA associations seemingly driven largely by CMV exposure.

The library was made by the immunoSEQ multiplex PCR assay. For the multiplex PCR, a mixture combining 60 forward primers for TCR Vbeta segments and 13 reverse primers for TCR Jbeta segments was used. The CDR3 region of rearranged TCR beta genes was amplified from genomic DNA by a multiplex PCR assay. Amplified TCR beta libraries were sequenced as 87-base-pair reads on the Illumina HiSeq System. As for the original processing: Across the 500 to 750 repertoires, a later analysis counted 78 million or so unique TCR beta chains, approximately 10 million of which were shared by at least two donors. A nearest-neighbor algorithm error-corrected the raw reads and collapsed the reads into unique sequences, merging closely related sequences to remove PCR and sequencing errors. V, D and J gene segments were assigned by aligning CDR3 sequences to IMGT reference sequences. For a sequence to be retained, a match of at least six nucleotides to both a V gene segment and a J gene segment was required. Rearrangements were called productive when the CDR3 lacked stop codons and stayed in frame with V and J; all others were non-productive. CDR3 was defined according to IMGT convention as the region running from the second conserved V-encoded cysteine to the conserved J-encoded phenylalanine. The earlier analysis of about 590 of the donors excluded sequences that lacked an unambiguous match to a single V gene segment. In an earlier analysis of 587 of the donors, V segments were called functional above 56.7% productive rearrangements and were called segregating when the between-donor standard deviation exceeded 5%. To diagnose cytomegalovirus status from the catalog of TCR beta chain sequences, a statistical classification framework was built. In a later analysis, V and J genes were assigned by comparing TCR nucleotide sequences against IMGT/GENE-DB human TR gene sequences. The TCRdist pipeline was used in a later analysis to assign CDR3 sequences and most-parsimonious VDJ recombination scenarios. In a later analysis, each TCR beta chain was defined by its CDR3 amino acid sequence together with its V-gene family, and reads lacking a unique V-gene family were excluded. As a way to deal with suspected cross-contamination and a sequencing artifact, a later analysis dropped hundreds of nucleotide sequences that were highly shared and had low generation probability. A later analysis calculated a clonal expansion index for each public chain from normalized within-repertoire ranks of inferred template counts. In a later analysis, generation probabilities were computed with a VDJ recombination model fitted to out-of-frame rearrangements, and the resulting probabilities were checked against IGoR. Hypergeometric tests were used in a later analysis to score TCR-TCR, TCR-HLA and TCR-CMV co-occurrence, with a repertoire-size bias correction applied to the TCR pairs. To estimate false discovery rates, a later analysis permuted the HLA or CMV assignments 20 times. A later analysis grouped co-occurring TCRs with DBSCAN, adding TCRdist sequence similarity when clustering within HLA-allele-positive subsets. Co-occurrence clustering excluded repertoires with fewer than 30,000 or more than 120,000 public chains, plus five with anomalous nucleotide sharing. TCRdb holds this immuneACCESS table with in-frame rearrangements only. Some clones are missing; in checked studies, unresolved V genes explain under half, and the rest has no known cause. Clonal size and the V and J genes are those of that table, whereas D and trimming came from the DNA. The sample has about 150,000 clones on record, under 85% of them singletons. The leading ten clones occupy about 3% of the sample.

This receptor was taken from a man younger than 35 in good health and CMV-seronegative. Rearrangement joined TRBV30 to TRBJ2-7, with TRBD1 tentatively as D gene (6 bases match). Sequenced input: PBMCs. The DNA sequence follows: TGTGCCTGGAGTGTCGACAGGTACTCCTACGAGCAGTACTTC. The encoded protein is CAWSVDRYSYEQYF.